Below, 16 T cell receptor beta chains from the same sample are listed, as sequenced in a study of spatial heterogeneity in lung cancer. Time point in this sample: sample taken at primary tumor resection. Unsorted tumor, nontumor lung tissue or cryopreserved PBMC supplied the whole RNA. TCRdb reprocessed the 5' RACE reads via MiXCR and lists one record per CDR3 protein. This table has roughly 79,000 distinct CDR3 sequences, over 9.5% appearing once. The sequenced sample was PBMCs, obtained at surgery. The source is a male donor with early-stage non-small cell lung cancer.

This sequence joins TRBV12-3 or TRBV12-4 and TRBJ2-7, with TRBD2 matching 7 bases. The CDR3 loop spans 14 amino acids. The J segment lost 3 bases and the V segment lost 7 bases, leaving 9 bases of the junction unmatched. The CDR3 nucleotides are TGTGCCAGCACCCTAGGTGAGCGGGACTACGAGCAGTACTTC. It yields the protein CASTLGERDYEQYF.

The chain has TRBV12-3 or TRBV12-4 and TRBJ2-7, with TRBD1 matching over 7 bases. The V gene end was trimmed by 2 bases and the J gene end by 6 bases; junction bases not matched to a gene: 10. The CDR3 loop spans 15 amino acids. The CDR3 DNA follows: TGTGCCAGCAGTTTAAAGACAGGGTCACGATTCGAGCAGTACTTC. Residues: CASSLKTGSRFEQYF.

This clonotype has just a few counts. The rearrangement uses TRBV7-9 and TRBJ2-7, with D perhaps TRBD1 or TRBD2 (5 bases each). V was clipped by 7 bases and J by 4 bases, with 14 bases between them. CDR1 and CDR2 from the germline V gene are SEHNR and FQNEAQ (reference sequence). CDR3 size: 13 residues. CDR3 DNA sequence: TGTGCCAGCACCTCGGGACCCGATTACGAGCAGTACTTC. Protein product: CASTSGPDYEQYF.

The chain combines TRBV20-1 with TRBJ2-7, with 7 bases lining up with TRBD2. The CDR3 covers 14 residues. Unmatched junction bases numbered 10, after V lost 6 bases and J lost 2 bases. The germline CDR1 and CDR2 sequences are DFQATT and SNEGSKA (reference sequence). In DNA form, the CDR3 reads TGCAGTGCCCGGTCGGCTAGCGGAACCTACGAGCAGTACTTC. Translated: CSARSASGTYEQYF.

The sample holds a few counts of this clonotype. The chain couples TRBV19 to TRBJ2-1, with TRBD2 as a possible D gene (5 bases). Germline loops: CDR1 LNHDA, CDR2 SQIVND (reference sequence). The CDR3 loop spans 16 amino acids. V lost 9 bases to trimming and J lost 0 bases, with 18 bases between them. The CDR3 loop is CASNIPSGNSYNEQFF. CDR3 sequence (DNA): TGTGCCAGCAATATTCCAAGCGGAAACTCCTACAATGAGCAGTTCTTC.

There are many counts of this clonotype. The chain uses TRBV6-4 and TRBJ1-1, with no clear D. Germline V gene data show CDR1 as MRHNA and CDR2 as SNTAGT. The CDR3 extends over 13 amino acids. Deletions cut 0 bases from V and 6 bases from J, with 8 bases between. This chain's CDR3 is CASSDSLVAEAFF. CDR3 in DNA: TGTGCCAGCAGTGACTCATTGGTGGCTGAAGCTTTCTTT.

Concerning this clonotype: At one of its ends the junction is not consistent with the germline gene, which may arise from a read error. This chain connects TRBV6-1 to TRBJ2-1, with 9 bases aligning to TRBD2. Germline assignment: CDR1 MNHNS and CDR2 SASEGT. The CDR3 runs 13 residues. In DNA, the CDR3 is TGTGCCAGCAGTTATCCGACTAGCGGAGGGGGGCTCTTC. Translated: CASSYPTSGGGLF.

This clonotype occurred many times. The gene calls are TRBV3-1 and TRBJ2-7, with a weak D call TRBD2 (5 bases). The germline V gene encodes CDR1 LGHDT and CDR2 YNNKEL (reference sequence). The CDR3 is 15 residues long. The ends were cut back, 0 bases at V and 2 bases at J, with 11 bases in the middle. The DNA for the CDR3 is TGTGCCAGCAGCCAAGATGCCAGCGGCCCCTACGAGCAGTACTTC. This encodes CASSQDASGPYEQYF.

This clonotype was observed a few times. V is TRBV30 and J is TRBJ2-7; D perhaps matches TRBD1 (6 bases). The CDR3 totals 15 residues. The germline gives CDR1 GTSNPN, CDR2 SVGIG (reference sequence). V was cut by 4 bases and J by 1 base, with 17 bases left in between. CDR3 in DNA: TGTGCCTGGACCGGAAGACAGGAAACGTCCTACGAGCAGTACTTC. It codes for CAWTGRQETSYEQYF.

This clonotype was observed at least ten times. The rearrangement links TRBV3-1 to TRBJ1-2, with D perhaps matching TRBD1 (5 bases). The V end lost 6 bases, the J end lost 3 bases, and 8 bases lay between the germline ends. Germline assignment: CDR1 LGHDT and CDR2 YNNKEL (reference sequence). The CDR3 loop spans 12 amino acids. The CDR3 protein is CASSGTYYGYTF. The CDR3 nucleotides are TGTGCCAGCAGTGGGACTTACTATGGCTACACCTTC.

As regards this clonotype: A much more abundant neighbour one base away suggests this may be a read error. No conserved phenylalanine or tryptophan ends this CDR3, so it is likely a read error. The J gene is TRBJ2-7, the V gene TRBV5-6; tentatively, D is TRBD1 (6 bases). With 4 bases removed from V and 6 bases from J, the gap between germline ends came to 14 bases. Germline values: CDR1 SGHDT, CDR2 YYEEEE. The CDR3 length is 13 residues. The CDR3 loop reads CASSLQGISEQYL. The CDR3 coding sequence is TGTGCCAGCAGCCTACAGGGTATTAGCGAGCAGTACCTC.

There are a few counts of this clonotype. The chain joins TRBV29-1 to TRBJ1-2; tentatively, D is TRBD1 (6 bases). The V end lost 1 base, the J end lost 0 bases, and 18 bases lay between the germline ends. This CDR3 is built from 17 residues. Germline loops: CDR1 SQVTM, CDR2 ANQGSEA. The CDR3, as DNA: TGCAGCGTTGAAGTCCGGAGTAGGGACACTCCTAACTATGGCTACACCTTC. Protein: CSVEVRSRDTPNYGYTF.

This clonotype was found a few times. This rearrangement joins TRBV24-1 to TRBJ1-1; no reliable D call. Trimming removed 4 bases at V and 3 bases at J, with 8 bases between. The CDR3 sequence is 13 residues long. Germline assignment: CDR1 KGHDR and CDR2 SFDVKD. The CDR3 DNA follows: TGTGCCACCAGTGAATCCAGCGACACTGAAGCTTTCTTT. Translating it yields CATSESSDTEAFF.

CDR3 DNA: TGTGCCAGCAGCCCCCGGGCCACAAAATTCAATCAGCCCCAGCATTTT. Amino acid sequence: CASSPRATKFNQPQHF. The V gene is TRBV12-3 or TRBV12-4, the J gene TRBJ1-5; the D is unclear. The V end was cut by 6 bases, the J end by 3 bases, with 18 bases between. The CDR3 sequence is 16 residues long.

This clonotype appeared a few times. V gene TRBV2 combines with J gene TRBJ2-1; 8 positions match TRBD1. J was trimmed by 7 bases and V by 3 bases; bases with no gene match: 8. The CDR3 length is 15 residues. The germline V gene has CDR1 SNHLY and CDR2 FYNNEI. CDR3 DNA: TGTGCCAGCAGTGAGATTGTCAGGGGGCTAAATGAGCAGTTCTTC. Encoded protein: CASSEIVRGLNEQFF.

This sequence joins TRBV5-1 and TRBJ2-7; D is ambiguous. The CDR3 runs 11 residues. Germline V gene data show CDR1 as SGHRS and CDR2 as YFSETQ. Trimming shortened V by 1 base and J by 5 bases, and 4 bases separated the two germline ends. The CDR3 loop is CASSLYDEQYF. In DNA, the CDR3 is TGCGCCAGCAGCTTGTATGACGAGCAGTACTTC.